These 19 T cell receptor beta chains share one sample of origin, sequenced in a study of long-term antiretroviral therapy in people with HIV. Investigators performed immunoSEQ version v3.0 at survey level. Method: immunoSEQ multiplex PCR; TCRdb's copy keeps in-frame clones and lacks some. Among roughly 38,000 clones listed, about 80% were seen once. The material was unsorted PBMCs, obtained 3.4 years after starting antiretroviral therapy. These receptors all come from a man younger than 45 with HIV.

The J gene is TRBJ2-7, the V gene TRBV21-1; TRBD1 reflects the table's D call only, with no check against the DNA. TRBV21-1 is designated a pseudogene. The CDR3 has 18 residues. This CDR3 is CASSPPRLGTGASYEQYF. As DNA, the CDR3 is TGTGCCAGCAGCCCACCCCGATTAGGGACAGGGGCCTCCTACGAGCAGTACTTC.

The chain uses TRBV6-5 and TRBJ2-3; 9 bases align to TRBD1. V gave up 3 bases and J gave up 3 bases; unmatched junction bases: 4. The CDR3 loop spans 15 amino acids. Per the germline V gene, CDR1 is MNHEY and CDR2 is SVGAGI. This CDR3 is CASSYGTGRTDTQYF. As DNA, the CDR3 is TGTGCCAGCAGTTATGGGACAGGGCGGACAGATACGCAGTATTTT.

The chain is built from TRBV11-2 and TRBJ2-5; 8 positions agree with TRBD2. The CDR3 covers 14 residues. Losses at the gene ends were 5 bases for V and 5 bases for J; bases not matched to a gene: 7. Germline V gene data show CDR1 as SGHAT and CDR2 as FQNNGV. The CDR3 is CASSPGLARETQYF. CDR3 nucleotides: TGTGCCAGCAGCCCAGGACTAGCCCGGGAGACCCAGTACTTC.

This clone showed up just once. The chain carries TRBV6-1 and TRBJ2-1, with D hard to call. This CDR3 is built from 13 residues. Germline V CDR1 and CDR2: MNHNS, SASEGT. V was pared by 0 bases and J by 13 bases, with 13 bases between. CDR3 in DNA: TGTGCCAGCAGTGAAGCCCTAAGGGATCGACAGTTCTTC. This codes for CASSEALRDRQFF.

V and J are TRBV4-1 and TRBJ2-1; TRBD1 matches 8 bases. The CDR3 spans 14 residues. Germline CDR1 and CDR2: MGHRA and YSYEKL. V lost 4 bases, J lost 7 bases, and 6 bases stayed unmatched. The CDR3 nucleotides read TGCGCCAGCAGCCTCGGACAGGGTCAGAATGAGCAGTTCTTC. Its protein product is CASSLGQGQNEQFF.

V usage is TRBV9 and J usage is TRBJ2-2; the match to TRBD2 covers 13 bases. The CDR3 has 17 amino acids. The J segment lost 1 base and the V segment lost 4 bases, leaving 4 bases of the junction unmatched. Per the germline V gene, CDR1 is SGDLS and CDR2 is YYNGEE. The CDR3 DNA sequence: TGTGCCAGCAGCTCGGGACTAGCGGGACTGAACACCGGGGAGCTGTTTTTT. Its protein product is CASSSGLAGLNTGELFF.

V gene TRBV2 combines with J gene TRBJ2-3; 8 bases agree with TRBD1. V shed 5 bases, J shed 0 bases, and the junction held 7 bases outside the gene matches. This CDR3 spans 16 amino acids. The V gene's germline CDR1 is SNHLY and CDR2 FYNNEI. DNA of the CDR3: TGTGCCAGCAGTAAAACCGGGACAGGCAGCACAGATACGCAGTATTTT. It is translated as CASSKTGTGSTDTQYF.

V is TRBV28 and J is TRBJ2-7; D unresolved. Germline values: CDR1 MDHEN, CDR2 SYDVKM. Trimming pared 5 bases from V and 1 base from J, leaving 9 bases between. The CDR3 contains 13 residues. This chain's CDR3 is CASSPHLSYEQYF. CDR3 DNA: TGTGCCAGCAGTCCTCACTTATCCTACGAGCAGTACTTC. The complete variable domain, with remaining parts taken from reference TRBV28 and TRBJ2-7, reads DVKVTQSSRYLVKRTGEKVFLECVQDMDHENMFWYRQDPGLGLRLIYFSYDVKMKEKGDIPEGYSVSREKKERFSLILESASTNQTSMYLCASSPHLSYEQYFGPGTRLTVT.

About this clone itself: In the same sample, other DNA sequences code for this CDR3. This sequence joins TRBV7-2 and TRBJ2-3, with no clear D. This CDR3 region has 12 residues. The V gene's germline CDR1 is SGHTA and CDR2 FQGNSA. Trimming stripped 5 bases from V and 2 bases from J, with 5 bases between. The CDR3 loop reads CASSPYTDTQYF. The CDR3 DNA sequence: TGTGCCAGCAGCCCGTACACAGATACGCAGTATTTT.

This clone has a single count. V usage is TRBV29-1 and J usage is TRBJ2-5, with 7 bases lining up with TRBD2. Germline values: CDR1 SQVTM, CDR2 ANQGSEA. After removal of 6 bases from V and 5 bases from J, the junction contained 6 bases not matched to a gene. The CDR3 extends over 12 amino acids. The CDR3 bases are TGCAGCGTGGGGGGAGGGCGGGAGACCCAGTACTTC. This codes for CSVGGGRETQYF.

The gene calls are TRBV19 and TRBJ2-7; D not certain. The germline V and J ends were trimmed by 3 bases and 5 bases, with 17 bases remaining between them. Germline V gene sequence: CDR1 LNHDA, CDR2 SQIVND (reference sequence). The CDR3 contains 15 residues. The CDR3 loop is CASSIPTGRSHEQYF. In DNA, the CDR3 is TGTGCCAGTAGTATCCCTACGGGCAGGTCCCACGAGCAGTACTTC. The complete variable domain, with remaining parts taken from reference TRBV19 and TRBJ2-7, reads DGGITQSPKYLFRKEGQNVTLSCEQNLNHDAMYWYRQDPGQGLRLIYYSQIVNDFQKGDIAEGYSVSREKKESFPLTVTSAQKNPTAFYLCASSIPTGRSHEQYFGPGTRLTVT.

This chain uses TRBV7-2 with TRBJ2-7, with unresolved D. The CDR3 is made up of 13 amino acids. Germline assignment: CDR1 SGHTA and CDR2 FQGNSA. Trimming removed 5 bases at V and 5 bases at J, with 13 bases between. This CDR3 reads CASSISHGNEQYF. The CDR3 bases are TGTGCCAGCAGCATATCCCATGGAAACGAGCAGTACTTC.

V is TRBV7-9 and J is TRBJ2-2, with no clear D. The CDR3 has 14 amino acids. In germline, CDR1 is SEHNR, CDR2 FQNEAQ (reference sequence). V lost 5 bases, J lost 7 bases, and 14 bases lay in between. CDR3 amino acids: CASSLYIDGGELFF. In nucleotides, the CDR3 is TGTGCCAGCAGCCTATATATTGATGGCGGGGAGCTGTTTTTT.

The rearrangement uses TRBV28 and TRBJ2-1, with 14 bases that match TRBD2. V lost 4 bases, J lost 4 bases, and 3 bases stayed unmatched. Germline lookup yields CDR1 MDHEN and CDR2 SYDVKM. This CDR3 spans 16 amino acids. The CDR3, as DNA: TGTGCCAGCAGTTCCCGACTAGCGGGAGGGTACAATGAGCAGTTCTTC. This sequence encodes CASSSRLAGGYNEQFF.

The table lists this clone with a count of one. The J gene is TRBJ2-5, the V gene TRBV18; 8 bases align to TRBD1. Germline loops: CDR1 KGHSH, CDR2 LQKENI. The CDR3 is 15 amino acids. Trimming removed 6 bases from V and 4 bases from J; junction bases left unmatched: 10. The CDR3 loop is CASSSGQGRGETQYF. The CDR3 nucleotides are TGTGCCAGCTCTAGCGGACAGGGAAGGGGAGAGACCCAGTACTTC.

The chain couples TRBV7-2 to TRBJ2-7; the match to TRBD1 covers 8 bases. The CDR3 covers 14 residues. Germline CDR1 reads SGHTA; CDR2 reads FQGNSA. With V trimmed by 4 bases and J by 2 bases, 4 bases remained unmatched. CDR3 coding DNA: TGTGCCAGCAGCTCGCAGACAGGGGCCTACGAGCAGTACTTC. This translates into CASSSQTGAYEQYF.

The CDR3 DNA sequence: TGTGCCAGCAGCCCGGGCAAGGGTTCGAGGCGAAGTGGAGTCAATGAGCAGTTCTTC. This gives the protein CASSPGKGSRRSGVNEQFF. The rearrangement uses TRBV7-9 and TRBJ2-1; D is uncertain. There are 19 residues in the CDR3. The V end lost 5 bases, the J end lost 6 bases, and 29 bases lay between the germline ends. CDR1 and CDR2 from the germline V gene are SEHNR and FQNEAQ (reference sequence).

V usage is TRBV29-1 and J usage is TRBJ2-1; maybe TRBD1 (5 bases). Trimming cost V 3 bases and J 8 bases, with 14 bases left between them. The CDR3 contains 13 residues. CDR1 is SQVTM and CDR2 is ANQGSEA in the germline V gene. CDR3 amino acids: CSVEGLFAYEQFF. CDR3 coding DNA: TGCAGCGTTGAGGGGCTATTCGCCTATGAGCAGTTCTTC.

The CDR3 bases are TGCAGCGTTGAAACCCCACAGGGGTCAAGCATCAGCTCCTACAATGAGCAGTTCTTC. Protein product: CSVETPQGSSISSYNEQFF. The genes are TRBV29-1 and TRBJ2-1, with 7 positions matching TRBD1. Trimming took 2 bases from V and 0 from J; bases not matched to a gene: 16. The CDR3 covers 19 residues. The germline V gene encodes CDR1 SQVTM and CDR2 ANQGSEA.